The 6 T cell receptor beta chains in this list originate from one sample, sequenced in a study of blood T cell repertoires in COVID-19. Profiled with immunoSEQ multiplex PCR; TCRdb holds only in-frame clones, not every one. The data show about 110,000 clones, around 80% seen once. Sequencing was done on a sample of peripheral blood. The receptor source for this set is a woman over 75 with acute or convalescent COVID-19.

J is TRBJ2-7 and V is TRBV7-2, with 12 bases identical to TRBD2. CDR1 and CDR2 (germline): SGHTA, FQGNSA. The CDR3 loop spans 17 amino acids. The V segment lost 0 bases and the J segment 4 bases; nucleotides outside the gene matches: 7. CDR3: CASSLAVLAGGWYEQYF. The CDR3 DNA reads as TGTGCCAGCAGCTTAGCGGTGCTAGCGGGAGGGTGGTACGAGCAGTACTTC.

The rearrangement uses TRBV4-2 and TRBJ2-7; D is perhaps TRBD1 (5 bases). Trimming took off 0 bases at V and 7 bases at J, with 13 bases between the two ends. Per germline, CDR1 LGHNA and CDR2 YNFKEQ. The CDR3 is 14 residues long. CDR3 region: CASSQELTGDEQYF. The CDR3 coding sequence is TGTGCCAGCAGCCAAGAGTTAACAGGAGATGAGCAGTACTTC.

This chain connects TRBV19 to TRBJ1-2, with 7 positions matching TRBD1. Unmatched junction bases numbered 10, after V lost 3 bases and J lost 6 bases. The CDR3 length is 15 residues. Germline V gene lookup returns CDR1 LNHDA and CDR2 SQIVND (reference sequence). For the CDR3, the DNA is TGTGCCAGTAGTATTAGGCCCACAGGGGAACATGGCTACACCTTC. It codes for CASSIRPTGEHGYTF.

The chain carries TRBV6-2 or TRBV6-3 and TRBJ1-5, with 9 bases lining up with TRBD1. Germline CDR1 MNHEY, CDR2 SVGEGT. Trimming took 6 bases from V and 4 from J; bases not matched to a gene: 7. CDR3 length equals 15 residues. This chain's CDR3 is CASSLTGGFNQPQHF. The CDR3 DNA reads TGTGCCAGCAGCCTGACAGGGGGATTTAATCAGCCCCAGCATTTT.

DNA for the CDR3: TGTGCCAGCAGCTTCAACAGGGAATCCGGGGAGCTGTTTTTT. As protein: CASSFNRESGELFF. The rearrangement joins TRBV9 to TRBJ2-2; D possibly corresponds to TRBD1 (6 bases). Deletions cut 4 bases from V and 6 bases from J, with 13 bases between. Germline V gene sequence: CDR1 SGDLS, CDR2 YYNGEE. The CDR3 length is 14 residues.

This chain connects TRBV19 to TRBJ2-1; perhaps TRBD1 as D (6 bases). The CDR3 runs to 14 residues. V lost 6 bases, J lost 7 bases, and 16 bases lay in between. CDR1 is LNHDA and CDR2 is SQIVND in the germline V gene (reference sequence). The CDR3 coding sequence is TGTGCCAGTAGGACGACGGACAGTCTTAATGAGCAGTTCTTC. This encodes CASRTTDSLNEQFF.